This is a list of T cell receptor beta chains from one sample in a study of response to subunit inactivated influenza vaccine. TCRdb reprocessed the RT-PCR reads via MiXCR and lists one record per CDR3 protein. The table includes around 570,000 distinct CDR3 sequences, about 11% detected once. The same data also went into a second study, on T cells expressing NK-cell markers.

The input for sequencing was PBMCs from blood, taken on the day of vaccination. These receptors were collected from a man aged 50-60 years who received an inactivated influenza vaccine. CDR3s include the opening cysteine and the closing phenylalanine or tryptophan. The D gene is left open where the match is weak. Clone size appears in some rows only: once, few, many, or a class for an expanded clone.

CDR3nt: TGCAGCGTTCGGCGAGGCCAAGAGACCCAGTACTTC
CDR3aa: CSVRRGQETQYF
abundance: many
d_gene: NA
v_gene: TRBV29-1
j_gene: TRBJ2-5

CDR3nt: TGTGCCAGCAGCTCGGGACAGGGGACCATCTCTGGAAACACCATATATTTT
CDR3aa: CASSSGQGTISGNTIYF
abundance: few
d_gene: TRBD1
v_gene: TRBV11-2
j_gene: TRBJ1-3

CDR3nt: TGTGCCAGCAGCTGGACTACCTACAATGAGCAGTTCTTC
CDR3aa: CASSWTTYNEQFF
abundance: few
d_gene: NA
v_gene: TRBV7-2
j_gene: TRBJ2-1

CDR3nt: TGTGCCAGCAGACTGACAGCAAGTACCTACGAGCAGTACTTC
CDR3aa: CASRLTASTYEQYF
abundance: many
d_gene: NA
v_gene: TRBV6-2/TRBV6-3
j_gene: TRBJ2-7

CDR3nt: TGTGCCAGCAGTTTCCCGGGACAGGGGGCAGAGACCCAGTACTTC
CDR3aa: CASSFPGQGAETQYF
abundance: NA
d_gene: TRBD1
v_gene: TRBV28
j_gene: TRBJ2-5

CDR3nt: TGTGCCAGCAGGGATCCCGGACGGGACCACGAGCAGTACTTC
CDR3aa: CASRDPGRDHEQYF
abundance: few
d_gene: NA
v_gene: TRBV11-2
j_gene: TRBJ2-7

CDR3nt: TGTGCCAGCAGTCCGGTACTCCAGGGACCTCCAGAGTATTTT
CDR3aa: CASSPVLQGPPEYF
abundance: few
d_gene: NA
v_gene: TRBV7-2
j_gene: TRBJ2-3

CDR3nt: TGTGCCAGCAGTAACGGGACAGGGGGTAATGAAAAACTGTTTTTT
CDR3aa: CASSNGTGGNEKLFF
abundance: NA
d_gene: TRBD1
v_gene: TRBV12-3/TRBV12-4
j_gene: TRBJ1-4

CDR3nt: TGTGCCAGCAGGGAAGGGGCCTGGGACACCGGGGAGCTGTTTTTT
CDR3aa: CASREGAWDTGELFF
abundance: NA
d_gene: NA
v_gene: TRBV12-3/TRBV12-4
j_gene: TRBJ2-2

CDR3nt: TGCGCCAGCAGCCAACAGTCAGGACTCTATGGCTACACCTTC
CDR3aa: CASSQQSGLYGYTF
abundance: NA
d_gene: NA
v_gene: TRBV4-1
j_gene: TRBJ1-2

CDR3nt: TGTGCCAGCAGGTGGGGGGGCTCTGGGGCCAACGTCCTGACTTTC
CDR3aa: CASRWGGSGANVLTF
abundance: few
d_gene: TRBD2
v_gene: TRBV28
j_gene: TRBJ2-6

CDR3nt: TGTGCCACCTCCCGGGGACGAGAGCAGTACTTC
CDR3aa: CATSRGREQYF
abundance: NA
d_gene: NA
v_gene: TRBV27
j_gene: TRBJ2-7

CDR3nt: TGTGCCAGCAGGCCGGGACTAGCGGGAGGGCAAACAGATACGCAGTATTTT
CDR3aa: CASRPGLAGGQTDTQYF
abundance: NA
d_gene: TRBD2
v_gene: TRBV27
j_gene: TRBJ2-3

CDR3nt: TGCGCCAGCAGCAACGGGGGGCGACAGAACACCGGGGAGCTGTTTTTT
CDR3aa: CASSNGGRQNTGELFF
abundance: NA
d_gene: NA
v_gene: TRBV5-1
j_gene: TRBJ2-2